Here is one T cell receptor beta chain with its context. Its target is not known. TCRdb keeps only in-frame clones here, not all; method: immunoSEQ multiplex PCR. The data contain about 71,000 clones, more than 85% of them singletons. This entry comes from a study of OX40 agonist ivuxolimab in advanced cancers. Study context: Prior therapy, whether anti-PD-1, anti-PD-L1 or anti-CTLA-4, was allowed, and roughly 40% had some.

Overall study findings and caveats: CD4+ T cells averaged fewer expanded clones than CD8+ T cells.

This receptor was taken from an adult with an advanced solid tumor such as melanoma, head and neck, liver or kidney cancer. Sequences were derived from CD4+ or CD8+ T cells sorted from blood, sampled in a trial of the OX40 agonist ivuxolimab.

The CDR3 protein is CASNGLAGFNEQFF. In DNA, the CDR3 is TGTGCCAGTAACGGACTAGCGGGTTTCAATGAGCAGTTCTTC. This chain links TRBV19 with TRBJ2-1, with 11 bases aligning to TRBD2. Germline CDR1 reads LNHDA; CDR2 reads SQIVND (reference sequence). This CDR3 spans 14 amino acids. V lost 7 bases, J lost 6 bases, and 5 bases stayed unmatched.